Below, 16 T cell receptor beta chains from the same sample are listed, as sequenced in a study of T cells after posttransplantation cyclophosphamide. The naive gate required viable CD3+CD4+ or CD3+CD8+ cells with CCR7+CD45RA+CD45RO-CD95-CD27+CD28+ phenotype. Clones were sequenced by immunoSEQ multiplex PCR, and TCRdb holds only the in-frame ones, with some missing. The repertoire consists of some 30,000 clones, with 91% occurring once and the leading ten covering 0.1% to 0.12%. Input material: naive CD4+ T cells sorted from blood. These TCRs come from a man younger than 45 in good health and a related stem cell transplant donor.

V usage is TRBV27 and J usage is TRBJ1-1; D gene uncertain. Trimming stripped 2 bases from V and 5 bases from J, with 18 bases between. The CDR3 extends over 16 amino acids. Germline-derived CDR1 and CDR2 are MNHEY and SMNVEV (reference sequence). The chain's CDR3 is CASSLQALTRRTEAFF. The CDR3 coding sequence is TGTGCCAGCAGTTTACAGGCCTTAACCCGGCGAACTGAAGCTTTCTTT.

J is TRBJ2-3 and V is TRBV10-3, with D perhaps TRBD1 (6 bases). This CDR3 is built from 14 residues. V was pared by 3 bases and J by 9 bases, with 16 bases between. CDR1 ENHRY and CDR2 SYGVKD come from the germline V gene. CDR3 residues: CAISESGTRPTQYF. The CDR3 nucleotides are TGTGCCATCAGTGAATCAGGGACAAGGCCCACGCAGTATTTT.

The chain employs TRBV5-1 and TRBJ2-2; the D is unclear. Per germline, CDR1 SGHRS and CDR2 YFSETQ. Trimming left V 1 base short and J 0 bases short, with 4 bases between. The CDR3 consists of 14 residues. The CDR3 region has the DNA TGCGCCAGCAGCTTGCGAGCGAACACCGGGGAGCTGTTTTTT. Amino acids: CASSLRANTGELFF.

V gene TRBV14 combines with J gene TRBJ2-5; 9 bases are shared with TRBD2. V lost 4 bases to trimming and J lost 3 bases; unmatched junction nucleotides: 24. The CDR3 spans 21 residues. The germline gives CDR1 SGHDN, CDR2 FVKESK. This CDR3 is CASSRRYTLGGSGGKKETQYF. CDR3 bases: TGTGCCAGCAGCCGTAGATACACCCTCGGCGGTAGCGGGGGAAAAAAAGAGACCCAGTACTTC.

The chain is built from TRBV6-1 and TRBJ1-5; possibly TRBD1 for D (5 bases). The CDR3 has 13 residues. Germline V lookup: CDR1 MNHNS, CDR2 SASEGT. V was shortened by 10 bases and J by 4 bases, with 14 bases between the two germline ends. The CDR3 bases are TGTGCCACCTGGGACTTTAGGAATCAGCCCCAGCATTTT. Translated: CATWDFRNQPQHF.

V gene TRBV9 combines with J gene TRBJ2-3, with D tentatively TRBD2 (6 bases). The CDR3 has 16 amino acids. The germline gives CDR1 SGDLS, CDR2 YYNGEE. V shed 0 bases and J shed 1 base, with 12 bases lying between them. CDR3 sequence (DNA): TGTGCCAGCAGCGTAGGGATAGCGGAGCGCACAGATACGCAGTATTTT. Its translation: CASSVGIAERTDTQYF. Full variable domain (rest looked up from reference TRBV9 and TRBJ2-3): DSGVTQTPKHLITATGQRVTLRCSPRSGDLSVYWYQQSLDQGLQFLIQYYNGEERAKGNILERFSAQQFPDLHSELNLSSLELGDSALYFCASSVGIAERTDTQYFGPGTRLTVL.

V usage is TRBV18 and J usage is TRBJ2-3, with TRBD1 matching over 8 bases. J lost 5 bases, V lost 5 bases, and 9 bases had no gene match. The CDR3 length is 15 residues. Germline V CDR1 and CDR2: KGHSH, LQKENI. This chain's CDR3 is CASSSSGGQGDTQYF. The CDR3 coding sequence is TGTGCCAGCTCATCTTCAGGGGGCCAAGGAGATACGCAGTATTTT.

This CDR3 is CASSGGGTDIPYEQYF. The CDR3 DNA reads TGTGCCAGCAGTGGAGGGGGGACAGATATTCCCTACGAGCAGTACTTC. This rearrangement joins TRBV9 to TRBJ2-5; weak D call: TRBD1 (7 bases). TRBJ2-7 matches the DNA end more closely, so the J call is doubtful. CDR3 length: 16 residues. Germline V gives CDR1 SGDLS, CDR2 YYNGEE.

The chain combines TRBV29-1 with TRBJ1-1, with no clear D. CDR1 and CDR2 from the germline V gene are SQVTM and ANQGSEA. CDR3 length: 14 residues. V was trimmed by 4 bases and J by 0 bases, leaving 12 bases between them. The CDR3 spells CSVARQTMNTEAFF. The DNA for the CDR3 is TGCAGCGTTGCCCGGCAGACTATGAACACTGAAGCTTTCTTT. The complete variable domain, with remaining parts taken from reference TRBV29-1 and TRBJ1-1, reads SAVISQKPSRDICQRGTSLTIQCQVDSQVTMMFWYRQQPGQSLTLIATANQGSEATYESGFVIDKFPISRPNLTFSTLTVSNMSPEDSSIYLCSVARQTMNTEAFFGQGTRLTVV.

The chain has TRBV15 and TRBJ2-2, with 9 bases that match TRBD2. The CDR3 has 17 residues. Looked up from germline, CDR1 is LNHNV and CDR2 is YYDKDF (reference sequence). The V segment lost 4 bases and the J segment 5 bases; nucleotides outside the gene matches: 11. The CDR3 protein is CATSNLRRGGLTGELFF. The DNA for the CDR3 is TGTGCCACCAGCAACCTGAGGCGGGGGGGCCTAACCGGGGAGCTGTTTTTT.

The chain joins TRBV4-2 to TRBJ2-3, with D possibly being TRBD2 (6 bases). Germline-derived CDR1 and CDR2 are LGHNA and YNFKEQ. Trimming pared 1 base from V and 3 bases from J, leaving 8 bases between. The CDR3 is 14 amino acids. The chain's CDR3 is CASSQGGGTDTQYF. The CDR3 region has the DNA TGTGCCAGCAGCCAAGGTGGGGGGACAGATACGCAGTATTTT.

V gene TRBV11-2 combines with J gene TRBJ2-5; unclear D gene. The DNA matches TRBJ2-7 better at its end, which makes the J call doubtful. The CDR3 has 13 amino acids. Germline assignment: CDR1 SGHAT and CDR2 FQNNGV. In nucleotides, the CDR3 is TGTGCCAGCAGCTTAGACAGCGTTTACGAGCAGTACTTC. Its translation: CASSLDSVYEQYF.

This clone was observed once. The chain is built from TRBV25-1 and TRBJ2-1; weak D call: TRBD2 (7 bases). Trimming removed 8 bases from V and 6 bases from J, with 14 bases in between. CDR1 and CDR2 (germline): MGHDK, SYGVNS. The CDR3 extends over 13 amino acids. DNA for the CDR3: TGTGCCAGCCTAAAAAGGGGGGGCAATGAGCAGTTCTTC. Amino acid sequence: CASLKRGGNEQFF.

This rearrangement joins TRBV5-1 to TRBJ2-2; TRBD1 is a possible D gene (5 bases). With 2 bases removed from V and 3 bases from J, the gap between germline ends came to 14 bases. This CDR3 has 16 residues. Germline V gene data show CDR1 as SGHRS and CDR2 as YFSETQ. The CDR3 DNA sequence: TGCGCCAGCAGCTTCGGGCAGGGCCCCCACACCGGGGAGCTGTTTTTT. Translating it yields CASSFGQGPHTGELFF.

The chain links TRBV7-9 to TRBJ1-5; D is unresolved. The V gene's germline CDR1 is SEHNR and CDR2 FQNEAQ (reference sequence). This CDR3 is 15 amino acids long. Trimming stripped 1 base from V and 2 bases from J, with 9 bases between. As DNA, the CDR3 is TGTGCCAGCAGCTTAGGACTTGTGGGCAATCAGCCCCAGCATTTT. Translated: CASSLGLVGNQPQHF.

V gene TRBV11-1 combines with J gene TRBJ1-3; 7 bases line up with TRBD1. Germline values: CDR1 SGHAT, CDR2 FQDESV (reference sequence). The CDR3 runs to 15 residues. V lost 5 bases to trimming and J lost 1 base; unmatched junction nucleotides: 5. The CDR3 DNA reads as TGTGCCAGCAGCCGGGACAGCTCTTCTGGAAACACCATATATTTT. Amino acids: CASSRDSSSGNTIYF. Drawing the rest from reference TRBV11-1 and TRBJ1-3, the complete variable domain is EAEVAQSPRYKITEKSQAVAFWCDPISGHATLYWYRQILGQGPELLVQFQDESVVDDSQLPKDRFSAERLKGVDSTLKIQPAELGDSAMYLCASSRDSSSGNTIYFGEGSWLTVV.